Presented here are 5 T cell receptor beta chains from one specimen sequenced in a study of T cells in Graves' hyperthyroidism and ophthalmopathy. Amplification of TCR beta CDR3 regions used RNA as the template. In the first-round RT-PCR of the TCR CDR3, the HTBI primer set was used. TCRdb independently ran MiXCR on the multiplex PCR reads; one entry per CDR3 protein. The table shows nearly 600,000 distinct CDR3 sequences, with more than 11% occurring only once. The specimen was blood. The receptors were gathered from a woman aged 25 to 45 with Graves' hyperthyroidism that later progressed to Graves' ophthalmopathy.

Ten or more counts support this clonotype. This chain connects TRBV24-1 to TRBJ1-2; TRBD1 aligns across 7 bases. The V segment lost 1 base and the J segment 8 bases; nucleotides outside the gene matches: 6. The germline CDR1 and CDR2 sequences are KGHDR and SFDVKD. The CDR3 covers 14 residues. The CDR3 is CATSDLRQGGGYTF. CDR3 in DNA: TGTGCCACCAGTGATTTAAGACAGGGTGGCGGCTACACCTTC.

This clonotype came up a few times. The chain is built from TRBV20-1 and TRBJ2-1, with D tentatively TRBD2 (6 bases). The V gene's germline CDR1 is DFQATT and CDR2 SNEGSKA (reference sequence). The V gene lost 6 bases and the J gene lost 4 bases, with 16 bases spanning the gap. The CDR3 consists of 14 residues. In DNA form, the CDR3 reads TGCAGTGCCCACGAATTGGGACTTTACAATGAGCAGTTCTTC. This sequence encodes CSAHELGLYNEQFF.

For the CDR3, the DNA is TGTGCCAGCAGAGGGACGGCGGCTAGCGGGGGGAATGAGCAGTTCTTC. Its protein is CASRGTAASGGNEQFF. This sequence joins TRBV6-1 and TRBJ2-1; TRBD2 agrees at 11 bases. Germline loops: CDR1 MNHNS, CDR2 SASEGT. The CDR3 has 16 amino acids. V shed 6 bases, J shed 7 bases, and the junction held 11 bases outside the gene matches.

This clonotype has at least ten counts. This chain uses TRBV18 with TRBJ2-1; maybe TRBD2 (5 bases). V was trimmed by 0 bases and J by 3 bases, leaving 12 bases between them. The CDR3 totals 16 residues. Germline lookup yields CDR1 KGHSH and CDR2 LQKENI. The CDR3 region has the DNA TGTGCCAGCTCACCACCGTCCCAAGCGGTCTACAATGAGCAGTTCTTC. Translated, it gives CASSPPSQAVYNEQFF.

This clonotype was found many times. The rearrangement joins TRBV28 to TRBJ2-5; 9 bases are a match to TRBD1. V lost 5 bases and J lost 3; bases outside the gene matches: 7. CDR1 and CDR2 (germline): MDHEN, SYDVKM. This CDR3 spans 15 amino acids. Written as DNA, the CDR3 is TGTGCCAGCAGTCTCACCTGGGACAGGGAAGAGACCCAGTACTTC. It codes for CASSLTWDREETQYF.